This T cell receptor (beta chain) is from a study of identical twins. Study-level findings and limits: Insertions were fewer in abundant cord blood beta clonotypes, whereas memory repertoires showed none of this pattern.

The CDR3 covers 16 residues. J gave up 8 bases and V 0 bases, and 7 bases lay outside the gene matches. Per germline, CDR1 MRHNA and CDR2 SNTAGT. One entry per CDR3 protein, called by TCRdb with MiXCR from the 5' RACE reads. The sample yields 310,000 or so distinct CDR3 sequences, roughly 8.6% seen once. This clonotype was counted many times. Its target is not known. The sample was also linked to a second study, of yellow fever vaccine responses in identical twins.

V is TRBV6-4 and J is TRBJ2-1; the match to TRBD2 covers 10 bases. The source is a woman under 30 in good health. Sequencing used CD8+ T cells sorted from blood. CDR3 sequence (DNA): TGTGCCAGCAGTGACTCGCCTAGCGGGAGTGTGGATGAGCAGTTCTTC. Residues: CASSDSPSGSVDEQFF.